The 13 T cell receptor beta chains below were found in one sample sequenced in a study of blood T cell repertoires in COVID-19. The protocol was immunoSEQ multiplex PCR, while the TCRdb copy is restricted to in-frame clones and leaves out a portion. Among 110,000 to 150,000 clones listed, approximately 78% were seen once. The sample taken for sequencing was peripheral blood. Receptors were obtained from an elderly woman with acute or convalescent COVID-19.

The gene calls are TRBV18 and TRBJ2-1; 7 bases agree with TRBD2. CDR1 is KGHSH and CDR2 is LQKENI in the germline V gene. The CDR3 extends over 17 amino acids. J gave up 4 bases and V 2 bases, and 11 bases lay outside the gene matches. This chain's CDR3 is CASSPKRREGSYNEQFF. Here the CDR3 DNA reads TGTGCCAGCTCACCAAAGCGCAGGGAGGGGTCTTACAATGAGCAGTTCTTC. Complete variable domain (other parts from reference TRBV18 and TRBJ2-1): NAGVMQNPRHLVRRRGQEARLRCSPMKGHSHVYWYRQLPEEGLKFMVYLQKENIIDESGMPKERFSAEFPKEGPSILRIQQVVRGDSAAYFCASSPKRREGSYNEQFFGPGTRLTVL.

This sequence joins TRBV10-1 and TRBJ2-1, with 14 positions matching TRBD2. The CDR3 has 17 amino acids. Germline V gives CDR1 WNHNN, CDR2 SYGVQD (reference sequence). Trimming removed 4 bases from V and 5 bases from J; junction bases left unmatched: 7. CDR3 loop: CASSVWGLAGDHNEQFF. CDR3 DNA sequence: TGCGCCAGCAGTGTCTGGGGACTAGCGGGAGACCACAATGAGCAGTTCTTC.

The chain couples TRBV5-1 to TRBJ1-3; tentative D call: TRBD1 (6 bases). CDR1 is SGHRS and CDR2 is YFSETQ in the germline V gene. The CDR3 totals 16 residues. The V end was cut by 4 bases, the J end by 3 bases, with 17 bases between. Written as DNA, the CDR3 is TGCGCCAGCAGCATGGGGGCTGGGGCCGATGGAAACACCATATATTTT. It translates to CASSMGAGADGNTIYF.

This chain's CDR3 is CAIHAGTSGRNEQFF. CDR3 DNA: TGTGCCATCCATGCAGGGACTAGCGGGAGGAATGAGCAGTTCTTC. V and J are TRBV10-3 and TRBJ2-1; TRBD2 agrees at 15 bases. Germline V lookup: CDR1 ENHRY, CDR2 SYGVKD. The CDR3 extends over 15 amino acids. V lost 8 bases to trimming and J lost 7 bases; unmatched junction nucleotides: 6.

The rearrangement uses TRBV28 and TRBJ2-5, with D perhaps matching TRBD1 (5 bases). Trimming removed 1 base at V and 1 base at J, with 7 bases between. CDR1 MDHEN and CDR2 SYDVKM come from the germline V gene. This CDR3 has 14 residues. CDR3 loop: CASSLSRAQETQYF. As DNA, the CDR3 is TGTGCCAGCAGTTTATCCAGGGCCCAAGAGACCCAGTACTTC.

The rearrangement uses TRBV5-1 and TRBJ2-1; a weak D match, TRBD2 (6 bases). The V gene's germline CDR1 is SGHRS and CDR2 YFSETQ. The ends were cut back, 3 bases at V and 1 base at J, with 8 bases in the middle. The CDR3 is made up of 14 amino acids. The CDR3 sequence is CASSSTRSYNEQFF. CDR3 nucleotide sequence: TGCGCCAGCAGCTCGACTAGGTCCTACAATGAGCAGTTCTTC.

This clone has a handful of counts. The chain carries TRBV3-1 (or the pseudogene TRBV3-2) and TRBJ1-1, with D perhaps matching TRBD1 (6 bases). V was clipped by 6 bases and J by 4 bases, with 12 bases between them. This CDR3 is built from 13 residues. Germline CDR1 LGHDT, CDR2 YNNKEL (reference sequence). CDR3 DNA sequence: TGTGCCAGCAGTAGGCAAGGGGGCACTGAAGCTTTCTTT. The encoded protein is CASSRQGGTEAFF.

The rearrangement joins TRBV28 to TRBJ1-6; 8 bases are shared with TRBD1. The junction had 18 bases not matched to a gene; V was cut back by 6 bases and J by 8 bases. CDR1 is MDHEN and CDR2 is SYDVKM in the germline V gene. This CDR3 comprises 18 residues. In nucleotides, the CDR3 is TGTGCCAGCAGCAAACCCCTGGACAGGGCGGGCGGATATTCACCCCTCCACTTT. Its protein is CASSKPLDRAGGYSPLHF.

The chain is built from TRBV28 and TRBJ2-1; TRBD2 aligns across 7 bases. Germline V CDR1 and CDR2: MDHEN, SYDVKM. V shed 3 bases, J shed 7 bases, and the junction held 12 bases outside the gene matches. The CDR3 covers 16 residues. CDR3 sequence (DNA): TGTGCCAGCAGTTTCGGCGCGGGAGTAATCGCAAATGAGCAGTTCTTC. It specifies CASSFGAGVIANEQFF.

The V gene is TRBV7-9, the J gene TRBJ2-4, with D possibly matching TRBD2 (5 bases). The germline V gene encodes CDR1 SEHNR and CDR2 FQNEAQ (reference sequence). The CDR3 runs 12 residues. V gave up 8 bases and J gave up 3 bases, with 8 bases separating them. The CDR3 sequence: CASEGVKNIQYF. The CDR3 nucleotides read TGTGCCAGCGAGGGCGTCAAAAACATTCAGTACTTC. Full variable domain (rest looked up from reference TRBV7-9 and TRBJ2-4): DTGVSQNPRHKITKRGQNVTFRCDPISEHNRLYWYRQTLGQGPEFLTYFQNEAQLEKSRLLSDRFSAERPKGSFSTLEIQRTEQGDSAMYLCASEGVKNIQYFGAGTRLSVL.

The rearrangement links TRBV6-5 to TRBJ2-3; 9 bases line up with TRBD1. The CDR3 consists of 15 residues. J lost 2 bases, V lost 2 bases, and 2 bases had no gene match. CDR1 and CDR2 from the germline V gene are MNHEY and SVGAGI. CDR3 amino acids: CASSYGTGTTDTQYF. The CDR3 DNA follows: TGTGCCAGCAGTTACGGGACAGGGACCACAGATACGCAGTATTTT.

This chain connects TRBV11-2 to TRBJ2-7; 7 bases align to TRBD2. CDR3 length: 15 amino acids. Germline V gene lookup returns CDR1 SGHAT and CDR2 FQNNGV. The V and J ends lost 0 bases and 7 bases, in that order; junction bases with no gene match: 9. The CDR3 bases are TGTGCCAGCAGCTTAGACCTTACGGGAGGCACAGAGCAGTACTTC. Residues: CASSLDLTGGTEQYF.

The chain has TRBV6-5 and TRBJ2-3; TRBD1 matches at 11 bases. The germline V gene has CDR1 MNHEY and CDR2 SVGAGI. The CDR3 has 15 amino acids. V was pared by 2 bases and J by 7 bases, with 5 bases of the junction left unmatched. The DNA of the CDR3 is TGTGCCAGCAGTTACCGGACAGGGGGCCTATATACGCAGTATTTT. Its translation: CASSYRTGGLYTQYF.